Presented here are 16 T cell receptor beta chains from one specimen sequenced in a study of shared clonotypes between healthy human individuals. Method: immunoSEQ multiplex PCR; TCRdb's copy keeps in-frame clones and lacks some. Of fewer than 550,000 clones detected, over 60% appear once; the ten largest clones hold roughly an eighth. The sequenced sample was PBMCs. The source of these receptors is a woman in her thirties or forties in good health. Some clones in this sample may be carry-over from other donors' samples.

The chain is built from TRBV5-1 and TRBJ1-1; 7 bases are a match to TRBD1. This CDR3 is built from 17 residues. The V gene end was trimmed by 4 bases and the J gene end by 4 bases; junction bases not matched to a gene: 16. In germline, CDR1 is SGHRS, CDR2 YFSETQ. CDR3 bases: TGCGCCAGCAGCCATCGCGGACAGGCAGAGTTGGGCACTGAAGCTTTCTTT. Residues: CASSHRGQAELGTEAFF.

This clone was counted many times. The chain joins TRBV7-2 to TRBJ2-1, with 9 bases that match TRBD2. The CDR3 sequence is 12 residues long. The germline V gene encodes CDR1 SGHTA and CDR2 FQGNSA. V was pared by 8 bases and J by 10 bases, with 6 bases of the junction left unmatched. The CDR3 is CASQGLATEQFF. CDR3 DNA sequence: TGTGCCAGCCAAGGACTAGCGACCGAGCAGTTCTTC.

The chain recombines TRBV5-5 with TRBJ1-1; TRBD1 matches at 8 bases. The CDR3 consists of 14 residues. After removal of 4 bases from V and 2 bases from J, the junction contained 4 bases not matched to a gene. Germline assignment: CDR1 SGHKS and CDR2 YYEKEE (reference sequence). CDR3 region: CASSRGTGNTEAFF. CDR3 DNA: TGTGCCAGCAGCCGCGGGACAGGCAACACTGAAGCTTTCTTT. Supplemented by reference TRBV5-5 and TRBJ1-1, the full variable domain reads DAGVTQSPTHLIKTRGQQVTLRCSPISGHKSVSWYQQVLGQGPQFIFQYYEKEERGRGNFPDRFSARQFPNYSSELNVNALLLGDSALYLCASSRGTGNTEAFFGQGTRLTVV.

V usage is TRBV19 and J usage is TRBJ2-7; TRBD2 matches at 11 bases. CDR3 length: 13 residues. The V segment lost 5 bases and the J segment 4 bases; nucleotides outside the gene matches: 1. Germline V gene data show CDR1 as LNHDA and CDR2 as SQIVND (reference sequence). The CDR3, as DNA: TGTGCCAGTAGTCCTAGCGGGAGGTACGAGCAGTACTTC. It encodes CASSPSGRYEQYF. Full variable domain (outside the CDR3, taken from reference TRBV19 and TRBJ2-7): DGGITQSPKYLFRKEGQNVTLSCEQNLNHDAMYWYRQDPGQGLRLIYYSQIVNDFQKGDIAEGYSVSREKKESFPLTVTSAQKNPTAFYLCASSPSGRYEQYFGPGTRLTVT.

This clone was picked up one time. The V call is TRBV5-1, the J call TRBJ2-3; D unresolved. V was clipped by 1 base and J by 2 bases, with 8 bases between them. Per the germline V gene, CDR1 is SGHRS and CDR2 is YFSETQ. CDR3 length: 14 residues. DNA of the CDR3: TGCGCCAGCAGCTTGAGTGGTTTCACAGATACGCAGTATTTT. Residues: CASSLSGFTDTQYF.

The chain recombines TRBV7-8 with TRBJ1-2; the D is unclear. The CDR3 extends over 14 amino acids. Looked up from germline, CDR1 is SGHVS and CDR2 is FQNEAQ. The V and J ends lost 5 bases and 8 bases respectively, with 18 bases between them. The CDR3 protein is CASSPRGTTMGYTF. The CDR3 DNA reads as TGTGCCAGCAGCCCCCGGGGAACAACTATGGGCTACACCTTC. Drawing the rest from reference TRBV7-8 and TRBJ1-2, the complete variable domain is GAGVSQSPRYKVAKRGQDVALRCDPISGHVSLFWYQQALGQGPEFLTYFQNEAQLDKSGLPSDRFFAERPEGSVSTLKIQRTQQEDSAVYLCASSPRGTTMGYTFGSGTRLTVV.

V usage is TRBV28 and J usage is TRBJ2-7; TRBD1 might be the D (6 bases). There are 15 residues in the CDR3. V lost 4 bases and J 0 bases, leaving 13 bases between the germline ends. CDR1 MDHEN and CDR2 SYDVKM come from the germline V gene. CDR3 bases: TGTGCCAGCAGTTCAATTCACAGGGACTCCTACGAGCAGTACTTC. It yields the protein CASSSIHRDSYEQYF.

The chain employs TRBV28 and TRBJ2-1, with D hard to call. V lost 1 base to trimming and J lost 10 bases, with 11 bases between them. CDR1 MDHEN and CDR2 SYDVKM come from the germline V gene. The CDR3 is 13 amino acids. The CDR3 is CASSLFGSGEQFF. The CDR3 DNA reads as TGTGCCAGCAGTTTATTTGGGTCCGGGGAGCAGTTCTTC.

This clone has more than one count but fewer than ten. The chain is built from TRBV7-2 and TRBJ1-4; D may be TRBD1 (6 bases). Trimming stripped 1 base from V and 8 bases from J, with 11 bases between. The CDR3 is made up of 14 amino acids. CDR1 SGHTA and CDR2 FQGNSA come from the germline V gene. CDR3 amino acids: CASSLGGGKEKLFF. DNA for the CDR3: TGTGCCAGCAGCTTAGGCGGGGGCAAGGAAAAACTGTTTTTT.

The chain couples TRBV6-1 to TRBJ1-5; D remains unclear. Germline V gene sequence: CDR1 MNHNS, CDR2 SASEGT. CDR3 length equals 15 residues. Trimming took off 4 bases at V and 1 base at J, with 11 bases between the two ends. This CDR3 is CASSGPSQSNQPQHF. The CDR3 DNA sequence: TGTGCCAGCAGTGGGCCGTCGCAGAGCAATCAGCCCCAGCATTTT.

V usage is TRBV29-1 and J usage is TRBJ2-1, with a weak D call TRBD1 (5 bases). This CDR3 has 15 residues. V lost 4 bases and J 6 bases, leaving 19 bases between the germline ends. CDR1 SQVTM and CDR2 ANQGSEA come from the germline V gene. CDR3 sequence reads: CSVARHGAPGNEQFF. In DNA, the CDR3 is TGCAGCGTTGCCAGACATGGGGCGCCGGGCAATGAGCAGTTCTTC.

The chain recombines TRBV28 with TRBJ2-5, with TRBD2 as a possible D gene (6 bases). Per germline, CDR1 MDHEN and CDR2 SYDVKM. The CDR3 is 15 amino acids. Trimming pared 4 bases from V and 5 bases from J, leaving 17 bases between. CDR3 in amino acids: CASSSPSRGSETQYF. CDR3 sequence (DNA): TGTGCCAGCAGTTCGCCCTCCCGGGGGTCGGAGACCCAGTACTTC.

V and J are TRBV19 and TRBJ2-1, with D unresolved. The CDR3 covers 13 residues. V was clipped by 9 bases and J by 2 bases, with 11 bases between them. Germline values: CDR1 LNHDA, CDR2 SQIVND (reference sequence). CDR3 DNA: TGTGCCAGCGGAGTTAGGACCTACAATGAGCAGTTCTTC. It yields the protein CASGVRTYNEQFF.

This chain links TRBV6-1 with TRBJ2-3, with 10 bases matching TRBD2. Germline CDR1 reads MNHNS; CDR2 reads SASEGT. The CDR3 totals 17 residues. Trimming removed 4 bases from V and 1 base from J; junction bases left unmatched: 8. The CDR3 protein is CASSGWTSGGGTDTQYF. In DNA, the CDR3 is TGTGCCAGCAGTGGGTGGACTAGCGGAGGGGGCACAGATACGCAGTATTTT.

The chain has TRBV2 and TRBJ2-7, with 8 bases that match TRBD1. CDR1 and CDR2 (germline): SNHLY, FYNNEI. V was pared by 11 bases and J by 0 bases, with 9 bases of the junction left unmatched. The CDR3 length is 14 residues. DNA of the CDR3: TGTGCCGTAGCTCAGGGGGCGAGCTCCTACGAGCAGTACTTC. Translation: CAVAQGASSYEQYF.

The rearrangement joins TRBV10-3 to TRBJ1-1; TRBD1 matches at 8 bases. The CDR3 sequence is 14 residues long. CDR1 ENHRY and CDR2 SYGVKD come from the germline V gene. Trimming at V came to 2 bases and at J to 7 bases, leaving 6 bases not matched to a gene. CDR3 sequence (DNA): TGTGCCATCAGTGAGCGGCAGGGGGCGCATGAAGCTTTCTTT. This translates into CAISERQGAHEAFF.